Shown below are 2 T cell receptor beta chains from a single sample sequenced in a study of shared clonotypes between healthy human individuals. CD8 cells classed as naive were CD45RO-negative and positively selected for CCR7, excluding terminally differentiated effector memory CD45RA+ cells. TCRdb's table, derived via immunoSEQ multiplex PCR, lists solely in-frame clones and lacks some. The sample includes under 1 million clones, roughly 96% of them seen just once. Material for sequencing was naive CD8+ T cells sorted from blood. These TCRs come from a young man in good health.

This sequence joins TRBV7-9 and TRBJ2-7; 7 bases align to TRBD2. Unmatched junction bases numbered 14, after V lost 2 bases and J lost 4 bases. The CDR3 totals 17 residues. Germline loops: CDR1 SEHNR, CDR2 FQNEAQ (reference sequence). The DNA for the CDR3 is TGTGCCAGCAGCTTAAGTTCTTCCGGGACTACAGATTACGAGCAGTACTTC. It yields the protein CASSLSSSGTTDYEQYF.

The J gene is TRBJ2-1, the V gene TRBV11-3; 7 bases fit TRBD2. V dropped 3 bases and J dropped 5; count of bases not matched to a gene: 10. Per the germline V gene, CDR1 is SGHNT and CDR2 is YENEEA. The CDR3 spans 16 residues. CDR3 amino acids: CASSFGLAEENNEQFF. The CDR3 nucleotides read TGTGCCAGCAGCTTCGGGCTAGCGGAAGAAAACAATGAGCAGTTCTTC.